The text below deals with one T cell receptor beta chain. Repertoires were generated with immunoSEQ multiplex PCR, while TCRdb's copy carries only in-frame clones and drops some. Among tens of thousands of clones, 90% were seen once, and the ten largest hold 0.33%. The sample is drawn from a study of OX40 agonist ivuxolimab in advanced cancers. Germline CDR1 is MNHEY and CDR2 is SVGAGI. The CDR3 has 15 residues. The V gene lost 6 bases and the J gene lost 1 base, with 14 bases spanning the gap. Sample: CD4+ or CD8+ T cells sorted from blood, taken in a trial of the OX40 agonist ivuxolimab. The chain is built from TRBV6-5 and TRBJ2-3; no definite D call. The receptor was derived from an adult with an advanced solid tumor such as melanoma, head and neck, liver or kidney cancer. CDR3 loop: CASRGAGEGTDTQYF. The CDR3 region has the DNA TGTGCCAGCAGAGGAGCCGGAGAGGGCACAGATACGCAGTATTTT.